This T cell receptor (beta chain) is from a study of post-analysis software for immune sequencing data. Across the study: The cohort encompassed relapsing-remitting, secondary progressive and progressive-relapsing multiple sclerosis disease courses.

CDR1 and CDR2 (germline): MNHEY, SVGAGI. This CDR3 has 13 amino acids. The J segment lost 11 bases and the V segment lost 5 bases, leaving 7 bases of the junction unmatched. Regarding the study as a whole: Pronounced co-clustering by F measure was evident among identically batched samples. Controls had significantly higher normalized Chao1 diversity than multiple sclerosis patients. Higher frequency in patients than in controls was seen for roughly five TRBV segments, with TRBV5-6, TRBV5-1 and TRBV20-1 among them.

In regard to this clonotype: Its matching antigen is unknown.

The TCR beta cDNA libraries carried unique molecular identifiers. Input populations of about 1 to 11 million T cells gave rise to approximately 500,000 cDNA molecules. TCRdb reprocessed the PCR reads with MiXCR, giving one entry per CDR3 protein. There are around 770,000 distinct CDR3 sequences in the sample; 46% occur only once, and 4.9% lies in the top ten. The sequenced sample was blood. This clonotype was obtained from a girl aged 5-17 years with multiple sclerosis. V usage is TRBV6-5 and J usage is TRBJ1-1, with 11 bases matching TRBD1. The CDR3 here is CASSIPGTGGAFF. CDR3 nucleotides: TGTGCCAGCAGTATTCCCGGGACAGGGGGGGCTTTCTTT.